Reported below is one T cell receptor beta chain. The time point here: patch test 1, 2 weeks after DPC sensitization. Treatment defined: therapeutic diphenylcyclopropenone sensitization with weekly scalp DPC. Total RNA was isolated from whole blood that had not been fractionated. This CDR3 comprises 14 residues. Germline CDR1 reads SQVTM; CDR2 reads ANQGSEA. Deletions cut 2 bases from V and 2 bases from J, with 10 bases between. This record comes from a study of human T cells and chemical hapten exposure. MiXCR, run by TCRdb on the RACE reads, gives a single entry per CDR3 protein. The table has some 53,000 distinct CDR3 sequences, roughly 9.6% seen once.

This chain connects TRBV29-1 to TRBJ2-1; weak D call: TRBD2 (6 bases). The material sequenced was whole blood, taken in connection with sensitization to the hapten diphenylcyclopropenone (DPC). This receptor was identified in a woman aged 40-49 years with alopecia areata. Some clones in this sample may be carry-over from other donors' samples. CDR3 bases: TGCAGCGTTGAAAGGCGGGGTACCTACAATGAGCAGTTCTTC. Its translation is CSVERRGTYNEQFF.